This is a list of T cell receptor beta chains from one sample in a study of blood T cell repertoires in COVID-19. Sequencing used immunoSEQ multiplex PCR; TCRdb keeps in-frame clones, though not all of them. The sample holds under 450,000 clones; about 91% are singletons and the top ten take 10% to 15%. Input material: peripheral blood. The receptors stem from a woman aged 45-60 years with COVID-19, enrolled during active disease. CDR3s include the opening cysteine and the closing phenylalanine or tryptophan.

16,TRBV11-3,CASALGVTSSTDTQYF
13,TRBV6-1,CASSELTVSGYTF
14,TRBV10-2,CASRETGSAGELFF
15,TRBV4-1,CASSQIRLAKNIQYF
15,TRBV12-5,CASAFSGQGAYEQYF
16,TRBV5-4,CASSPSLGREAGELFF
15,TRBV27,CASRARQLMNTEAFF
15,TRBV7-3,CASSLDSLFTGELFF
16,TRBV7-9,CASSQRDRGGNQPQHF
11,TRBV24-1,CATSNHGGYTF
13,TRBV11-2,CASSSDRVGGYTF
15,TRBV19,CASSPRSAVHYGYTF
15,TRBV7-2,CASRPSSTGGDGYTF
17,TRBV3-1/TRBV3-2,CASSPGTSGLTDNEQFF
16,TRBV3-1/TRBV3-2,CASSQVPDTYNSPLHF
16,TRBV5-5,CASSLATGPGTDTQYF